These 30 T cell receptor beta chains were sequenced from one sample in a study of T cell repertoires in cytomegalovirus infection. What these receptors recognize is not known. TCRdb recomputed calls from the reads with MiXCR, one row per CDR3 protein. The profile shows around 710,000 distinct CDR3 sequences, about 27% of them singletons. Sequences were derived from cultured CD8+ T cells from PBMCs, sampled from culture after CMV antigen stimulation. Source of these receptors: a human donor in good health (CMV status not recorded). Some clones in this sample may be carry-over from other donors' samples.

This clonotype has more than one count but fewer than ten. The chain recombines TRBV7-6 with TRBJ2-1, with TRBD2 identical over 10 bases. The CDR3 runs to 18 residues. Trimming took 3 bases from V and 0 from J; bases not matched to a gene: 8. Germline-derived CDR1 and CDR2 are SGHVS and FNYEAQ. The CDR3 nucleotides are TGTGCCAGCAGCTTTCGGGTAGCGGGGGGTAGCTCCTACAATGAGCAGTTCTTC. It encodes CASSFRVAGGSSYNEQFF.

The gene calls are TRBV15 and TRBJ1-1, with D unresolved. CDR3 length equals 12 residues. Germline V lookup: CDR1 LNHNV, CDR2 YYDKDF (reference sequence). V was trimmed by 2 bases and J by 6 bases, leaving 7 bases between them. CDR3 bases: TGTGCCACCAGCAGACTCGAGGCTGAAGCTTTCTTT. This translates into CATSRLEAEAFF.

The chain uses TRBV9 and TRBJ2-5, with a possible D match to TRBD2 (5 bases). Trimming took 0 bases from V and 0 from J, leaving 12 bases between them. The CDR3 runs 16 residues. Germline CDR1 reads SGDLS; CDR2 reads YYNGEE. CDR3 residues: CASSVGSDGYQETQYF. CDR3 nucleotide sequence: TGTGCCAGCAGCGTAGGTAGCGACGGTTACCAAGAGACCCAGTACTTC.

Note on this clonotype: One end of the junction is discordant with germline, which a read error may explain. The genes are TRBV19 and TRBJ2-1; D is unclear. CDR1 is LNHDA, CDR2 SQIVND, per germline (reference sequence). The CDR3 sequence is 13 residues long. The CDR3 sequence is CANSIGSYNEQFF. In DNA, the CDR3 is TGTGCCAATAGTATTGGCTCCTACAATGAGCAGTTCTTC.

The chain combines TRBV4-3 with TRBJ1-1; D may be TRBD1 (6 bases). This CDR3 comprises 16 residues. CDR1 and CDR2 (germline): LGHNA, YSLEER. Trimming took 0 bases from V and 0 from J, leaving 11 bases between them. The CDR3 DNA sequence: TGCGCCAGCAGCCAAGATGAGGGGGTGATGAACACTGAAGCTTTCTTT. Amino acid sequence: CASSQDEGVMNTEAFF.

The rearrangement uses TRBV6-6 and TRBJ2-7; possible D gene TRBD2, 5 bases. The CDR3 has 15 amino acids. The V gene lost 9 bases and the J gene lost 0 bases, with 18 bases spanning the gap. Per germline, CDR1 MNHNY and CDR2 SVGAGI (reference sequence). The CDR3 region is CASTEGLGSSYEQYF. The CDR3 DNA sequence: TGTGCCAGTACAGAGGGTTTGGGGAGCTCCTACGAGCAGTACTTC.

This clonotype has a handful of counts. The V and J genes are TRBV7-3 and TRBJ1-2; 7 bases map to TRBD1. The CDR3 is 16 amino acids. The V and J ends lost 5 bases and 0 bases, in that order; junction bases with no gene match: 9. Germline V lookup: CDR1 SGHTA, CDR2 FQGTGA. The DNA for the CDR3 is TGTGCCAGCAGCCCAGTGTCAGGGGGTTCTAACTATGGCTACACCTTC. Its protein product is CASSPVSGGSNYGYTF.

This clonotype was counted between two and nine times. The rearrangement joins TRBV27 to TRBJ2-3, with 7 bases fitting TRBD1. V gave up 2 bases and J gave up 2 bases; unmatched junction bases: 16. Germline assignment: CDR1 MNHEY and CDR2 SMNVEV (reference sequence). This CDR3 has 19 residues. The CDR3 loop reads CASSLQYDEGAPLTDTQYF. CDR3 nucleotides: TGTGCCAGCAGTTTACAGTACGATGAGGGGGCTCCTCTCACAGATACGCAGTATTTT.

The chain has TRBV4-3 and TRBJ1-5; possibly TRBD1 for D (5 bases). V lost 0 bases and J 5 bases, leaving 8 bases between the germline ends. The length of the CDR3 is 14 residues. Looked up from germline, CDR1 is LGHNA and CDR2 is YSLEER. CDR3 protein: CASSQDAGDQPQHF. The CDR3 coding sequence is TGCGCCAGCAGCCAAGACGCGGGGGATCAGCCCCAGCATTTT.

Details on this clonotype: Germline and junction disagree at one end, which may indicate a read error. CDR3 protein: CASTLGTLGDTIYF. The DNA of the CDR3 is TGTGCCAGCACCCTCGGGACCCTTGGAGACACCATATATTTT. The chain joins TRBV12-3 or TRBV12-4 to TRBJ1-3; TRBD1 is a possible D gene (5 bases). The CDR3 is 14 residues long.

This chain uses TRBV4-3 with TRBJ1-1, with D possibly being TRBD1 (5 bases). The germline V gene encodes CDR1 LGHNA and CDR2 YSLEER. The CDR3 length is 15 residues. V lost 1 base, J lost 4 bases, and 13 bases lay in between. The CDR3 DNA is TGCGCCAGCAGCCAAGCCTACGGGGCCGGCACTGAAGCTTTCTTT. Translated, it gives CASSQAYGAGTEAFF.

This chain joins TRBV11-2 and TRBJ1-4; 7 bases are a match to TRBD1. V lost 5 bases, J lost 4 bases, and 4 bases stayed unmatched. In germline, CDR1 is SGHAT, CDR2 FQNNGV. This CDR3 contains 14 residues. The CDR3 nucleotides read TGTGCCAGCAGCGACCGACAGGGTAATGAAAAACTGTTTTTT. This encodes CASSDRQGNEKLFF. The full variable domain, rest sourced from reference TRBV11-2 and TRBJ1-4, is EAGVAQSPRYKIIEKRQSVAFWCNPISGHATLYWYQQILGQGPKLLIQFQNNGVVDDSQLPKDRFSAERLKGVDSTLKIQPAKLEDSAVYLCASSDRQGNEKLFFGSGTQLSVL.

This clonotype was counted many times. This rearrangement joins TRBV12-3 or TRBV12-4 to TRBJ2-2; D unclear. The CDR3 runs 14 residues. The germline V and J ends were trimmed by 2 bases and 1 base, with 5 bases remaining between them. The CDR3 sequence is CASSLYLNTGELFF. In nucleotides, the CDR3 is TGTGCCAGCAGTTTATACCTGAACACCGGGGAGCTGTTTTTT.

This clonotype was detected many times. This chain links TRBV27 with TRBJ1-1; D uncertain. From germline, CDR1 is MNHEY and CDR2 SMNVEV (reference sequence). Trimming stripped 6 bases from V and 0 bases from J, with 11 bases between. There are 14 residues in the CDR3. The CDR3 protein is CASSFGGVNTEAFF. The CDR3, as DNA: TGTGCCAGCAGCTTCGGTGGGGTGAACACTGAAGCTTTCTTT.

The table lists this clonotype with many counts. The chain employs TRBV2 and TRBJ2-5; possibly TRBD1 for D (6 bases). The V gene lost 6 bases and the J gene lost 1 base, with 15 bases spanning the gap. The CDR3 spans 15 residues. Germline V gene sequence: CDR1 SNHLY, CDR2 FYNNEI. CDR3 DNA sequence: TGTGCCAGCAGAGACCTAACAGGGTTCCAAGAGACCCAGTACTTC. Translating it yields CASRDLTGFQETQYF.

V and J are TRBV7-9 and TRBJ1-1; 10 positions agree with TRBD1. Germline CDR1 is SEHNR and CDR2 is FQNEAQ (reference sequence). The CDR3 has 16 amino acids. The ends lost 6 bases at V and 1 base at J; junction bases unmatched: 8. CDR3 amino acids: CASRSRTGGENTEAFF. The CDR3 nucleotides read TGTGCCAGCAGGAGTCGGACAGGGGGTGAGAACACTGAAGCTTTCTTT.

The chain links TRBV20-1 to TRBJ2-3; D gene unclear. CDR3 size: 15 residues. Germline V gene data show CDR1 as DFQATT and CDR2 as SNEGSKA (reference sequence). The V and J ends lost 3 bases and 0 bases respectively, with 13 bases between them. The CDR3 reads CSASAEGLSTDTQYF. The CDR3, as DNA: TGCAGTGCTAGTGCCGAAGGTCTTAGCACAGATACGCAGTATTTT.

The chain's CDR3 is CASSSTRDRLRDGIQYF. Written as DNA, the CDR3 is TGTGCCAGCAGTAGCACCCGGGACCGACTAAGGGATGGCATTCAGTACTTC. J is TRBJ2-4 and V is TRBV6-2 or TRBV6-3; possibly TRBD1 or TRBD2 for D (5 bases each). The CDR3 is 17 residues long. V was clipped by 5 bases and J by 9 bases, with 26 bases between them. Looked up from germline, CDR1 is MNHEY and CDR2 is SVGEGT.

This clonotype appeared a few times. The J gene is TRBJ1-5, the V gene TRBV6-2 or TRBV6-3, with D unresolved. The length of the CDR3 is 16 residues. From germline, CDR1 is MNHEY and CDR2 SVGEGT. Trimming left V 0 bases short and J 2 bases short, with 11 bases between. For the CDR3, the DNA is TGTGCCAGCAGTTACTCAGAGGGAATCGGCAATCAGCCCCAGCATTTT. This gives the protein CASSYSEGIGNQPQHF.

V usage is TRBV7-9 and J usage is TRBJ1-1, with 9 bases aligning to TRBD1. Germline V CDR1 and CDR2: SEHNR, FQNEAQ (reference sequence). The CDR3 is made up of 17 amino acids. V lost 2 bases and J lost 3; bases outside the gene matches: 10. The CDR3 is CASSLRTGVVLDTEAFF. The CDR3 DNA sequence: TGTGCCAGCAGCTTACGGACAGGGGTAGTTCTGGACACTGAAGCTTTCTTT.

With regard to this clonotype: The germline gene is not matched at one end of the junction; a read error may be the cause. The chain joins TRBV5-6 to TRBJ2-2; D unresolved. The CDR3 consists of 14 residues. Germline CDR1 reads SGHDT; CDR2 reads YYEEEE. DNA of the CDR3: TGTGCCAGCACCTTGGGCCCGGCGGACGGGGAGCTGTTTTTT. Protein product: CASTLGPADGELFF.

Ten or more counts support this clonotype. V and J are TRBV27 and TRBJ2-2, with 8 bases that match TRBD1. The CDR3 runs 15 residues. Germline CDR1 and CDR2: MNHEY and SMNVEV (reference sequence). Germline trimming cut 6 bases from V and 1 base from J; bases unmatched to any gene: 4. CDR3 loop: CASSFGTGNTGELFF. The CDR3 DNA is TGTGCCAGCAGCTTTGGGACAGGGAACACCGGGGAGCTGTTTTTT.

The rearrangement uses TRBV7-8 and TRBJ2-5, with TRBD2 matching over 11 bases. Germline values: CDR1 SGHVS, CDR2 FQNEAQ. V dropped 3 bases and J dropped 4; count of bases not matched to a gene: 7. The CDR3 extends over 16 amino acids. The CDR3 protein is CASSLLLSGGAETQYF. In DNA, the CDR3 is TGTGCCAGCAGCTTGCTTCTTAGCGGGGGGGCAGAGACCCAGTACTTC.

For the CDR3, the DNA is TGTGCCAGCAGCCCAGGACAGGAGTATTCCTACGAGCAGTACTTC. Encoded protein: CASSPGQEYSYEQYF. This chain joins TRBV12-3 or TRBV12-4 and TRBJ2-7, with 7 bases identical to TRBD1. The V and J ends lost 6 bases and 1 base, in that order; junction bases with no gene match: 9. This CDR3 region has 15 residues.

Ten or more counts support this clonotype. The chain combines TRBV7-8 with TRBJ2-3; tentatively, D is TRBD2 (5 bases). The CDR3 loop spans 15 amino acids. Trimming cost V 2 bases and J 2 bases, with 11 bases left between them. Germline V gives CDR1 SGHVS, CDR2 FQNEAQ. The CDR3 protein is CASSLLRRATDTQYF. In DNA, the CDR3 is TGTGCCAGCAGCTTATTAAGGCGGGCCACAGATACGCAGTATTTT.

This chain joins TRBV19 and TRBJ2-7, with a tentative D call TRBD2 (5 bases). The germline gives CDR1 LNHDA, CDR2 SQIVND (reference sequence). CDR3 size: 15 residues. V was cut by 6 bases and J by 2 bases, with 17 bases left in between. The CDR3 DNA is TGTGCCAGTAGGACAACGGAGGACCATACCTACGAGCAGTACTTC. Protein sequence: CASRTTEDHTYEQYF.

This chain links TRBV19 with TRBJ1-1; D is undetermined. This CDR3 is built from 15 residues. V was trimmed by 7 bases and J by 1 base, leaving 16 bases between them. Germline values: CDR1 LNHDA, CDR2 SQIVND (reference sequence). The CDR3 sequence: CASTPPPYWNTEAFF. The CDR3 DNA reads TGTGCCAGTACCCCACCACCCTATTGGAACACTGAAGCTTTCTTT.

This clonotype has ten or more counts. This CDR3 reads CASSFTGPTGELFF. The CDR3 DNA sequence: TGTGCCAGCAGTTTTACAGGGCCGACCGGGGAGCTGTTTTTT. The rearrangement links TRBV7-6 to TRBJ2-2; the D gene is possibly TRBD1 (6 bases). The CDR3 spans 14 residues. Germline CDR1 SGHVS, CDR2 FNYEAQ. The V and J ends lost 6 bases and 5 bases respectively, with 13 bases between them.

The rearrangement joins TRBV5-4 to TRBJ2-2; D is ambiguous. Germline-derived CDR1 and CDR2 are SGHNT and YYREEE (reference sequence). The CDR3 has 17 amino acids. Trimming removed 1 base from V and 3 bases from J, with 16 bases in between. DNA of the CDR3: TGTGCCAGCAGCTTGTTTTATCTCGGACCGGACACCGGGGAGCTGTTTTTT. It is translated as CASSLFYLGPDTGELFF.

The V gene is TRBV7-8, the J gene TRBJ1-1; TRBD1 agrees at 9 bases. Germline V gene sequence: CDR1 SGHVS, CDR2 FQNEAQ. V was clipped by 5 bases and J by 1 base; unmatched bases: 5. This CDR3 has 15 amino acids. The chain's CDR3 is CASSPGTGSNTEAFF. CDR3 coding DNA: TGTGCCAGCAGCCCCGGGACAGGGTCGAACACTGAAGCTTTCTTT.